This TCR beta chain was found in a study of blood T cell repertoires in COVID-19. On the study more broadly: Acute-phase and convalescent COVID-19 samples originated in the United States, Italy and Spain. The analysed material was cDNA or gDNA that came from T cells, B-cell-depleted T cells, or PBMCs.

The CDR3 has 15 residues. Germline V gene data show CDR1 as MNHEY and CDR2 as SVGAGI. This clone was seen once. Compared with germline, one end of the junction differs, possibly owing to a read error. Profiling relied on immunoSEQ multiplex PCR, and the TCRdb table lists in-frame clones only, not all of them. Here the sample spans around 100,000 clones, approximately 78% being singletons. The material sequenced was peripheral blood. The sequence was obtained from a man between 65 and 79 years old with acute or convalescent COVID-19. The V gene is TRBV6-5, the J gene TRBJ1-5, with TRBD1 matching over 9 bases. The chain's CDR3 is CASCYGGTGNQPQHF. The DNA of the CDR3 is TGTGCCAGCTGTTACGGAGGGACAGGGAATCAGCCCCAGCATTTT.